This T cell receptor beta chain was obtained from a study of cytomegalovirus exposure and HLA in healthy donors. The PCR was carried out with 60 Vbeta primers and 13 Jbeta primers. Profiling relied on immunoSEQ multiplex PCR, and the TCRdb table lists in-frame clones only, not all of them. The table includes about 130,000 clones, about two thirds detected once. This CDR3 region has 14 residues. The V end lost 3 bases, the J end lost 2 bases, and 11 bases lay between the germline ends. From germline, CDR1 is SNHLY and CDR2 FYNNEI. The chain joins TRBV2 to TRBJ2-7; D is perhaps TRBD1 (5 bases). This TCR was recovered from a man in his thirties or forties in good health and CMV-seronegative. Sequenced sample: PBMCs. CDR3 sequence: CASSEQGSPYEQYF. CDR3 bases: TGTGCCAGCAGTGAGCAGGGAAGCCCCTACGAGCAGTACTTC. The whole variable domain, filled in from reference TRBV2 and TRBJ2-7, reads EPEVTQTPSHQVTQMGQEVILRCVPISNHLYFYWYRQILGQKVEFLVSFYNNEISEKSEIFDDQFSVERPDGSNFTLKIRSTKLEDSAMYFCASSEQGSPYEQYFGPGTRLTVT.